Below, one TCR beta chain is given with its context. The data were taken from a study of blood T cell repertoires in COVID-19. Per the original data handling: The assay estimated nucleated cells by amplifying reference gene primers. Assay used: immunoSEQ multiplex PCR; TCRdb lists only in-frame clones, some missing. V, J and clone size reflect that table, while D and trimming were determined from the DNA. The sample includes approximately 300,000 clones, around 90% of them seen just once. CDR1 is MNHEY, CDR2 SVGAGI, per germline. V lost 8 bases and J 4 bases, leaving 14 bases between the germline ends. This CDR3 contains 13 residues.

Sequencing was carried out using PBMCs or T cells enriched from blood (not recorded which). The J gene is TRBJ1-1, the V gene TRBV6-5; D may be TRBD1 (6 bases). The TCR sequence derives from a woman aged 25 to 39 who had recovered from COVID-19. The CDR3 coding sequence is TGTGCCAGCGGAAACAGGGAGGGCACTGAAGCTTTCTTT. Translated: CASGNREGTEAFF.